Detailed here is one TCR beta chain. Its antigen is as yet unknown. The data were obtained in a study of T cell responses to AZD1222 COVID-19 vaccine. Study-level results: Close to half of all spike-specific TCRs reportedly target regions of the variants that are unmutated. Across the whole spike, CD4 TCRs peaked at regions 160-218 and 743-854. White British donors predominated, females outnumbered males, and clonal diversity was possibly underestimated.

V shed 0 bases and J shed 7 bases, with 9 bases lying between them. Germline values: CDR1 GTSNPN, CDR2 SVGIG (reference sequence). The CDR3 extends over 12 amino acids. The assay was immunoSEQ multiplex PCR, and TCRdb's table has in-frame clones only and misses some. The sample consists of around 160,000 clones, just over 90% of them appearing once. V gene TRBV30 combines with J gene TRBJ1-1, with D perhaps matching TRBD1 (6 bases). This specimen consisted of peripheral blood, obtained 28 days after the second AZD1222 dose. The TCR comes from an adult who received the AZD1222 COVID-19 vaccine. CDR3 DNA: TGTGCCTGGAGTGTAGGGGGGTTTGAAGCTTTCTTT. Its translation is CAWSVGGFEAFF.